This T cell receptor beta chain is drawn from a study of cytomegalovirus exposure and HLA in healthy donors. Points from the study as a whole: The study flagged roughly 150 TCR beta chains as cytomegalovirus-associated.

This clone was counted ten times or more. No antigen is known for it. Using immunoSEQ multiplex PCR, the repertoire was profiled, and TCRdb retains in-frame clones only, with some absent. This table has approximately 88,000 clones, more than 70% appearing once. The V segment lost 1 base and the J segment 6 bases; nucleotides outside the gene matches: 13. The germline V gene encodes CDR1 SGHTA and CDR2 FQGNSA. This CDR3 is 19 amino acids long. Sequencing was carried out using PBMCs. This TCR came from a woman between 18 and 29 years old in good health and CMV-seropositive. The chain has TRBV7-2 and TRBJ2-1, with TRBD2 identical over 12 bases. CDR3 sequence (DNA): TGTGCCAGCAGCTTAGGGCGGGGCGGGCTAGCGGGGGGGCGCAATGAGCAGTTCTTC. Amino acids: CASSLGRGGLAGGRNEQFF.